This TCR beta chain was sequenced during a study of regulatory T cells in long-lasting Graves disease (dated by TCRdb to 2020 to 2023). In the study overall: Persistent Graves' disease meant more than 5 years of antithyroid drug treatment with TSH receptor autoantibodies that stayed positive. On average, persistent Graves' disease patients in the clinical cohort had been on antithyroid drugs for approximately ten years. Persistent Graves' disease patients were compared with newly diagnosed Graves' disease patients by peripheral blood TCR sequencing and RNA sequencing. A total of about 33 samples underwent TCR sequencing, from around 13 patients with persistent Graves' disease and 20 patients with newly diagnosed Graves' disease. The study was conducted in China and was registered as a clinical trial.

Reading the label with the study, this specimen's time point is: persistent/refractory GD, antithyroid drugs over 5 years with positive TRAb. RNA was extracted from PBMCs in TRIzol for both TCR sequencing and RNA sequencing. Graves' disease was diagnosed according to American Thyroid Association guidelines. Recruitment of patients was carried out at an endocrinology department in Xi'an, China. Each patient gave approximately 10 milliliters of peripheral blood, collected in an EDTA anticoagulant tube. Ficoll Paque Plus density gradient separation was used to isolate PBMCs, and no further T cell sorting was performed. An Agilent 2100 Bioanalyzer and agarose gel were used to check RNA quality, while a NanoDrop 2000 measured RNA concentration. Results and caveats for the whole study, not just this receptor: TRBV28, TRBJ1-2 and TRBJ2-5 were preferentially used in persistent disease, while TRBV20-1 and TRBJ2-1 were favored in newly diagnosed disease. Compared with newly diagnosed patients, persistent Graves' disease patients had lower TCR Shannon entropy and fewer highly expanded clones, which suggests clonal expansion. The authors noted that the small sample size was a limitation that may lower accuracy. Sequencing and analysis were limited to the TCR beta chain. The study examined only peripheral blood because the primary lesion, thyroid tissue, could not be accessed. More public clonotypes were shared among persistent patients (fewer than 3,000) than among newly diagnosed patients (roughly 1,000).

About this clonotype: This clone's antigen is unknown. Base quality data are lacking; no much larger clone is found one base away.

The germline V gene (reference sequence) sets CDR1 to LNHDA and CDR2 to SQIVND. There are 15 amino acids in the CDR3, from cysteine to phenylalanine inclusive. The only DNA kept is the CDR3, 45 bases in frame from the first base. The germline V end is reduced by 5 bases and the J end by 8 bases; junction bases left unmatched: 9. Libraries were made using multiplex PCR. Instrument used: Illumina HiSeq 4000. CDR3 regions were amplified by Arm-PCR with iRepertoire HTBI primers to construct TCR beta libraries. PCR products were gel purified before sequencing. The authors processed their data as follows. Across samples, fewer than 70 TRBV and roughly 15 TRBJ segments were identified and used for gene usage analysis of CDR3 amino acid clonotypes. COPE and FqMerger were used to merge filtered high-quality paired reads into contigs. BLAST was used to align contigs to IMGT TRBV, TRBD and TRBJ reference genes, with CDR3 defined following IMGT. Any clonotype with a frequency above 0.1% was counted as a highly expanded clone. Shannon entropy served as the measure of repertoire diversity, while the Gini coefficient captured V-J evenness. Clonotypes shared by more than one individual were considered public. TCRdb reworked the public reads: Q25 trimming with fastp, MiXCR clone assembly, productive beta chains retained. Every distinct CDR3 protein forms one entry, paired with its most common genes and DNA. TCRdb, rather than the study authors, made the V and J calls. In this sample the table shows 400,000 to 500,000 distinct CDR3 sequences, under 25% of which occur a single time. The top ten constitute over 7.5% of the sample.

The source of this sequence is a female donor with Graves disease. The V and J genes are TRBV19 and TRBJ2-4; TRBD2 fits 10 bases in the junction. The sample was peripheral blood mononuclear cells (PBMCs), taken when the disease was refractory, from a patient treated with antithyroid drugs. The DNA sequence is as follows: TGTGCCAGTAGTGCGTCTAGCGGGAGTGTGGACATTCAGTACTTC. It translates as CASSASSGSVDIQYF. With the portions outside the CDR3 filled from the reference TRBV19 and TRBJ2-4 genes, the complete variable region becomes DGGITQSPKYLFRKEGQNVTLSCEQNLNHDAMYWYRQDPGQGLRLIYYSQIVNDFQKGDIAEGYSVSREKKESFPLTVTSAQKNPTAFYLCASSASSGSVDIQYFGAGTRLSVL.